This T cell receptor (beta chain) was sequenced for a study of EBV T-cell therapy then PD-1 blockade in nasopharyngeal carcinoma. This clone was recorded once. What it binds is unknown. V was trimmed by 2 bases and J by 6 bases, leaving 10 bases between them. Germline CDR1 reads MNHEY; CDR2 reads SMNVEV (reference sequence). This CDR3 is 13 amino acids long. Clones were sequenced by immunoSEQ multiplex PCR, and TCRdb holds only the in-frame ones, with some missing. There are 24,000 or so clones in the sample; roughly 84% occur only once, and around 29% lies in the top ten. Treatment defined: AdE1-LMPpoly-expanded autologous EBV-specific T-cell therapy followed by anti-PD-1 nivolumab.

The rearrangement uses TRBV27 and TRBJ1-2, with TRBD1 as a possible D gene (5 bases). The clonotype comes from a man in his forties or fifties with nasopharyngeal carcinoma. The starting material was CD8+ T cells from blood, obtained at approximately day 64 from a patient whose treatment included autologous EBV-specific T cells and nivolumab. CDR3 region: CASSLGQRHGYTF. DNA for the CDR3: TGTGCCAGCAGTTTAGGACAACGGCATGGCTACACCTTC.